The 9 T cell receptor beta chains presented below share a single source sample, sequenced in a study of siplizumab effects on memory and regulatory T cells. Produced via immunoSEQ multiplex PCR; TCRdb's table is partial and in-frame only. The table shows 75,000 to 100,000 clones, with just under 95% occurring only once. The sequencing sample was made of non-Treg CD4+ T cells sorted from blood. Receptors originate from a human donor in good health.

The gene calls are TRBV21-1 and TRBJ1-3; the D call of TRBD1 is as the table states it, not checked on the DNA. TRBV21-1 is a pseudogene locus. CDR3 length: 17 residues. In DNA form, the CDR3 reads TGTGCCAGCAGCTTAAGGAGGGGGCTACTCTCTGGAAACACCATATATTTT. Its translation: CASSLRRGLLSGNTIYF.

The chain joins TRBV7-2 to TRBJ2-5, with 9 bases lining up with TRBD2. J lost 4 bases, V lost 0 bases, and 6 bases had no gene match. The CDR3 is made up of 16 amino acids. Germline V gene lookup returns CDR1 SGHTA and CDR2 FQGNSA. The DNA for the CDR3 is TGTGCCAGCAGCTTAGCTATGGGACTAGCACCAGAGACCCAGTACTTC. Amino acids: CASSLAMGLAPETQYF. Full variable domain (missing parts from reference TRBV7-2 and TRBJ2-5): GAGVSQSPSNKVTEKGKDVELRCDPISGHTALYWYRQSLGQGLEFLIYFQGNSAPDKSGLPSDRFSAERTGGSVSTLTIQRTQQEDSAVYLCASSLAMGLAPETQYFGPGTRLLVL.

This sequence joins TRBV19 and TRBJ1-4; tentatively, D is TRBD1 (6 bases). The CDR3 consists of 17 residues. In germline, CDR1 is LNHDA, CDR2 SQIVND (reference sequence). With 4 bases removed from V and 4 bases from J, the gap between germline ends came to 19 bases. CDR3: CASSTRYRDQGNEKLFF. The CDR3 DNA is TGTGCCAGTAGTACGCGATACAGGGATCAGGGTAATGAAAAACTGTTTTTT. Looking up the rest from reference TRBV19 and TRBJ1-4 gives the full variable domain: DGGITQSPKYLFRKEGQNVTLSCEQNLNHDAMYWYRQDPGQGLRLIYYSQIVNDFQKGDIAEGYSVSREKKESFPLTVTSAQKNPTAFYLCASSTRYRDQGNEKLFFGSGTQLSVL.

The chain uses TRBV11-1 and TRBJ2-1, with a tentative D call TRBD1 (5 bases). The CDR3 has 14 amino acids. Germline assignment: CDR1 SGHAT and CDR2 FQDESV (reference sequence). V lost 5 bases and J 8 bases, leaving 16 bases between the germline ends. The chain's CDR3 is CASSPSRLGDEQFF. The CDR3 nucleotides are TGTGCCAGCAGCCCAAGCCGGCTAGGGGATGAGCAGTTCTTC.

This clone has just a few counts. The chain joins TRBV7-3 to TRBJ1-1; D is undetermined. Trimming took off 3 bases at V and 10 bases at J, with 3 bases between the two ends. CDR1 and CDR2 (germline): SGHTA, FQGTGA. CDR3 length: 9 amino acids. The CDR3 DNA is TGTGCCAGCAGCTTCTCAGCTTTCTTT. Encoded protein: CASSFSAFF.

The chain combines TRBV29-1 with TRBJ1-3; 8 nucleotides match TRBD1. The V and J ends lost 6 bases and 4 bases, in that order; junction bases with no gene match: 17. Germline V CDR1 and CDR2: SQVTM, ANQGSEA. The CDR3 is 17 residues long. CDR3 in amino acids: CSVANPYQGARGNTIYF. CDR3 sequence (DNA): TGCAGCGTCGCCAATCCATATCAGGGGGCTAGGGGAAACACCATATATTTT.

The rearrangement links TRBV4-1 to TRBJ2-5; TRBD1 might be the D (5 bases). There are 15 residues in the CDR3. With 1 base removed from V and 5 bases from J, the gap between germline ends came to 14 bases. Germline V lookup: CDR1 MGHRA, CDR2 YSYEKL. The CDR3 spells CASSQVGQGSETQYF. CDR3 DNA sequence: TGCGCCAGCAGCCAAGTGGGGCAGGGTTCGGAGACCCAGTACTTC.

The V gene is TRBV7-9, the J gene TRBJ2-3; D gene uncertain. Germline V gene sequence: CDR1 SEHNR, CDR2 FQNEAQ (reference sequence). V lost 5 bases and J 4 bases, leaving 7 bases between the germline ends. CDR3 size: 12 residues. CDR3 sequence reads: CASSPMADTQYF. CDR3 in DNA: TGTGCCAGCAGCCCGATGGCAGATACGCAGTATTTT.

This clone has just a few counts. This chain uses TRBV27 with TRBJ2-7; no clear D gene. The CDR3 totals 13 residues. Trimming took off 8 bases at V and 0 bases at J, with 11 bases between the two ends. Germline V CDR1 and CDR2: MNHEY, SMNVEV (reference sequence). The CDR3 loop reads CASSELPSYEQYF. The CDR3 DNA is TGTGCCAGCTCTGAACTTCCCTCCTACGAGCAGTACTTC.